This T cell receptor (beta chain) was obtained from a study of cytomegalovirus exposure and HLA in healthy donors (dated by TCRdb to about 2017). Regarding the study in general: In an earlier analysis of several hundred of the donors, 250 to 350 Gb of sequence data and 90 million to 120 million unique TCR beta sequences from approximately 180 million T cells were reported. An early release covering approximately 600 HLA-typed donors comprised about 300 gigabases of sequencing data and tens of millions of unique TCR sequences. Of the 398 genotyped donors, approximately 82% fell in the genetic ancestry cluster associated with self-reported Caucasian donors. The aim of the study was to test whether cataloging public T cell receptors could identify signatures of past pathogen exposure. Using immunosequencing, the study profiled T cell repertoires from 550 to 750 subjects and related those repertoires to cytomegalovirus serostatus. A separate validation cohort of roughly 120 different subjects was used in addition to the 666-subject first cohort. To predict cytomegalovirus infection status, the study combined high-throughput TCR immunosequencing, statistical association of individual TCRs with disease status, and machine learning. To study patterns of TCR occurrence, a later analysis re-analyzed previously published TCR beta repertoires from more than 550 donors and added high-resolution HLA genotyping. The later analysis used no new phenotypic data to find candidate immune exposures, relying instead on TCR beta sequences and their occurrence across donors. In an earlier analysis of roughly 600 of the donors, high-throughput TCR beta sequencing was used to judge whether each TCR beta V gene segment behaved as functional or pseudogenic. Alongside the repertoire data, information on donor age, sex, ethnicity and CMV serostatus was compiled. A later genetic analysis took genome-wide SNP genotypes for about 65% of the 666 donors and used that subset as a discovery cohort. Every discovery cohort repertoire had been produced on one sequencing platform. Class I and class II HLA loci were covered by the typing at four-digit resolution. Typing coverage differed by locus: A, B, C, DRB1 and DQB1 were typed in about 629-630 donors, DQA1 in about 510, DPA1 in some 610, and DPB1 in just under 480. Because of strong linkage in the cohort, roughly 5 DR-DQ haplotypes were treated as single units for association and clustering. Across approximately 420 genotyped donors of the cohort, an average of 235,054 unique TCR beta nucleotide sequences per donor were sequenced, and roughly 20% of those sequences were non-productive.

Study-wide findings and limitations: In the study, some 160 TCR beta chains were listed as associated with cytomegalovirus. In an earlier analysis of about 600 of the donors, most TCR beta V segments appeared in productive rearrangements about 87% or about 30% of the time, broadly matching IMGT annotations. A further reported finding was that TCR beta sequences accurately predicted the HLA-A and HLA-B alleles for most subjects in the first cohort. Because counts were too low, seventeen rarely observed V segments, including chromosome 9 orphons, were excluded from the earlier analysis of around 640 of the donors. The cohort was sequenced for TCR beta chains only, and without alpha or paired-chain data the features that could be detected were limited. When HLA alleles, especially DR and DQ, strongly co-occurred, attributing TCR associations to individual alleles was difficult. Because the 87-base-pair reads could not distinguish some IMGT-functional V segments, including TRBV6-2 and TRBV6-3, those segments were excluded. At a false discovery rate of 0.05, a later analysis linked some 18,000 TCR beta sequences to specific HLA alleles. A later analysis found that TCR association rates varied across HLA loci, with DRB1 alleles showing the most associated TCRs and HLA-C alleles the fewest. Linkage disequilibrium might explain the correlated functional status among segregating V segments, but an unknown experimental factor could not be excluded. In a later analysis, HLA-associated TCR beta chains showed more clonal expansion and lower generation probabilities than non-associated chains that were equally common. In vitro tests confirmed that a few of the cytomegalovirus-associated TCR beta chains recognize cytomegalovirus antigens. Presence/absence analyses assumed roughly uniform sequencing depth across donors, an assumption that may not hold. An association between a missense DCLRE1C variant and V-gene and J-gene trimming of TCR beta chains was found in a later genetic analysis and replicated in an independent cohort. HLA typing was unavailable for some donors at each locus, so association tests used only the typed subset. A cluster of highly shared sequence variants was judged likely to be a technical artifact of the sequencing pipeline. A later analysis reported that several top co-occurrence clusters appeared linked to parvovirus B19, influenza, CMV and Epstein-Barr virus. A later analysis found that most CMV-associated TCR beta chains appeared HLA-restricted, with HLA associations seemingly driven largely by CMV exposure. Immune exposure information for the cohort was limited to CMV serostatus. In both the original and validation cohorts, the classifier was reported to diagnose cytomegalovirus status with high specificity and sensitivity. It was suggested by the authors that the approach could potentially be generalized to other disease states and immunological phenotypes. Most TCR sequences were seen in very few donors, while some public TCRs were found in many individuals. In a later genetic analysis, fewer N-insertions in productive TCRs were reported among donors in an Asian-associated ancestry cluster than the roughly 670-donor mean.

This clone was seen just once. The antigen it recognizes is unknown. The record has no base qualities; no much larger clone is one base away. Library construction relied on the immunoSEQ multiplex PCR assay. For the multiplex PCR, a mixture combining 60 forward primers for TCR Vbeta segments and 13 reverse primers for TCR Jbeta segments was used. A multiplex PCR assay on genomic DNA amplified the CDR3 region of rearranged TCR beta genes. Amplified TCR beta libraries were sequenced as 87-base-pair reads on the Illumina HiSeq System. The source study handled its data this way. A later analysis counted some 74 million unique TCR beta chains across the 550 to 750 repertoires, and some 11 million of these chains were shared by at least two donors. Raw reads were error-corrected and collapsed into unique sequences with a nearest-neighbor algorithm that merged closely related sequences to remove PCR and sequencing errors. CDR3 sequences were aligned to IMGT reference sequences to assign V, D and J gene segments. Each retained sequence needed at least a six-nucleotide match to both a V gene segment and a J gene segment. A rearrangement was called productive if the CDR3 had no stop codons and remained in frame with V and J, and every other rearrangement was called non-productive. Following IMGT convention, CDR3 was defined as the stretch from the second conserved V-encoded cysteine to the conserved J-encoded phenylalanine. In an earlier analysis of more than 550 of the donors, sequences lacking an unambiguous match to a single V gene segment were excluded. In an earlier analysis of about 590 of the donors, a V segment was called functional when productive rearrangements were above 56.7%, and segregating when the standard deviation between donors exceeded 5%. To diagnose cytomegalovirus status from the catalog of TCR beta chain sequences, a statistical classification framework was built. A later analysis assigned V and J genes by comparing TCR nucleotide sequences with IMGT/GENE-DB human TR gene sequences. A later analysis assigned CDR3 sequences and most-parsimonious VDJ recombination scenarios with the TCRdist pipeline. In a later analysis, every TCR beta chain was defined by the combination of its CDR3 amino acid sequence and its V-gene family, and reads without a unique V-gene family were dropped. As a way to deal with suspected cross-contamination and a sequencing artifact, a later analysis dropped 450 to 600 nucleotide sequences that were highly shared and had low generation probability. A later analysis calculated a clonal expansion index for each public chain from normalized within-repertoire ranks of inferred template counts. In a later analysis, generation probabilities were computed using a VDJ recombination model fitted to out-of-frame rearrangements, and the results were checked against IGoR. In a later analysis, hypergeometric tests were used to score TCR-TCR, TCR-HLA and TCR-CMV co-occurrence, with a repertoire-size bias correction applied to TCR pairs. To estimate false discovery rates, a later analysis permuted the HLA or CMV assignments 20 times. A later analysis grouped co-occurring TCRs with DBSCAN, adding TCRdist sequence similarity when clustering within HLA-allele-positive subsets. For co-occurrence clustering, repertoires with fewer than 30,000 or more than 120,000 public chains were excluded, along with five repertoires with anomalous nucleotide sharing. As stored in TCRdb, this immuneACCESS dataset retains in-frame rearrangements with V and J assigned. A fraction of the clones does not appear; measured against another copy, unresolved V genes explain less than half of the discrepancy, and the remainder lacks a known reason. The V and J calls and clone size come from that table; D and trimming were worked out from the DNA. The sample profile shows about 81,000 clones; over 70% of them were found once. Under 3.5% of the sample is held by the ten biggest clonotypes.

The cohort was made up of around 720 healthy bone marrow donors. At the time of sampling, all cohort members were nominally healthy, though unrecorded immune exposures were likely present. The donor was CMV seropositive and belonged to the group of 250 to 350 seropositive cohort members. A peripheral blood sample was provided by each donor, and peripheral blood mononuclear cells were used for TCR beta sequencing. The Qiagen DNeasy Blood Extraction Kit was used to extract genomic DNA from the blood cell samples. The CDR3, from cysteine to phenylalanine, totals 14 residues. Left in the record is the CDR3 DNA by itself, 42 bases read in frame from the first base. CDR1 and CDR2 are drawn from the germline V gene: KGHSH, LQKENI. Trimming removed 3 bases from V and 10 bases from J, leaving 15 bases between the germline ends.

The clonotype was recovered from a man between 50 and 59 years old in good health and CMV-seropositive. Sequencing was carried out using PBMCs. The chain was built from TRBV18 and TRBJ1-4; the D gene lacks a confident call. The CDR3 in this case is CASSPVEGLGKLFF. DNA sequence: TGTGCCAGCTCACCGGTGGAGGGTCTTGGAAAACTGTTTTTT.